This T cell receptor beta chain was observed in a study of blood T cell repertoires in COVID-19. Study at large: Some COVID-19 samples were acute and others convalescent; all came from the United States, Italy and Spain. T cells, B-cell-depleted T cells, or PBMCs supplied cDNA or gDNA.

The assay was immunoSEQ multiplex PCR, and TCRdb's table has in-frame clones only and misses some. This sample has around 130,000 clones, with 75% to 80% found just once. Germline values: CDR1 SGHTA, CDR2 FQGNSA. Unmatched junction bases numbered 11, after V lost 2 bases and J lost 5 bases. The CDR3 totals 16 residues. The source material was peripheral blood. The clonotype was recovered from a human donor in a cohort sampled during active COVID-19. This chain links TRBV7-2 with TRBJ1-2; TRBD1 agrees at 7 bases. CDR3 protein: CASSLHATGSGYGYTF. The CDR3, as DNA: TGTGCCAGCAGCTTACACGCGACAGGGTCGGGGTATGGCTACACCTTC. The entire variable domain, with the rest obtained from reference TRBV7-2 and TRBJ1-2, is as follows: GAGVSQSPSNKVTEKGKDVELRCDPISGHTALYWYRQSLGQGLEFLIYFQGNSAPDKSGLPSDRFSAERTGGSVSTLTIQRTQQEDSAVYLCASSLHATGSGYGYTFGSGTRLTVV.